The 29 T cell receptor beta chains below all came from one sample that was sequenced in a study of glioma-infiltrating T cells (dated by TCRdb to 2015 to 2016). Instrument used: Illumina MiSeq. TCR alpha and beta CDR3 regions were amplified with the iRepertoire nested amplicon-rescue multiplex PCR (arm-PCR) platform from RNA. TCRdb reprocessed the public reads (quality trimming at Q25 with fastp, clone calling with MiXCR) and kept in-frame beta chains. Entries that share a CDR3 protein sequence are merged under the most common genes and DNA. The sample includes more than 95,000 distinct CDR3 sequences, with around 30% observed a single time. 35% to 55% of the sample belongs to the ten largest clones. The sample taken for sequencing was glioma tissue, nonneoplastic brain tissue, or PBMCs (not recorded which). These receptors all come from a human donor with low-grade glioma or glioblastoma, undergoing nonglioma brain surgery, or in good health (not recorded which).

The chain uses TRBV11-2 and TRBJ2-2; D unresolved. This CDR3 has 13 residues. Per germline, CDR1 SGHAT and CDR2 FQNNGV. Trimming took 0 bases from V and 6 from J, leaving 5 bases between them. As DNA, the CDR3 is TGTGCCAGCAGCTTAGATCGTTCCGGGGAGCTGTTTTTT. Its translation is CASSLDRSGELFF.

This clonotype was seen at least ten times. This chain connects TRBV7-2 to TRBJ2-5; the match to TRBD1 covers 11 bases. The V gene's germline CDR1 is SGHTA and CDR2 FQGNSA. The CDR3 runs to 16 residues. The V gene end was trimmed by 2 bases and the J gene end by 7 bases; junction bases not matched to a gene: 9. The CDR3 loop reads CASSLTGTGGAVTQYF. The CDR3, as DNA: TGTGCCAGCAGCTTAACCGGGACAGGGGGGGCGGTGACCCAGTACTTC.

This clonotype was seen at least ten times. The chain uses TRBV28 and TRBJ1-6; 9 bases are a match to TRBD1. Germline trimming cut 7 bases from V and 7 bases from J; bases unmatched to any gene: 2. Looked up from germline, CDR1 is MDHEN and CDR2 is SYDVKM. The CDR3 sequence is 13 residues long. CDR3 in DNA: TGTGCCAGCAAGGGGACAGGGAATTCACCCCTCCACTTT. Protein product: CASKGTGNSPLHF.

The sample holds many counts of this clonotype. The CDR3 DNA is TGTGCCATCAGTCCCACTCTGCTGACCGGGGAAAAACTGTTTTTT. It codes for CAISPTLLTGEKLFF. The chain links TRBV10-3 to TRBJ1-4; no reliable D call. V was clipped by 5 bases and J by 8 bases, with 18 bases between them. There are 15 residues in the CDR3. Germline V gives CDR1 ENHRY, CDR2 SYGVKD.

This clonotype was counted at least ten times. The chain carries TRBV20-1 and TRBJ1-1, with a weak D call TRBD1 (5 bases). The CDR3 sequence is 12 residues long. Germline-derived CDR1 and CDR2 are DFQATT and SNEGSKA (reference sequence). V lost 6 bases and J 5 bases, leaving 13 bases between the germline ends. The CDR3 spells CSAPTQGTEAFF. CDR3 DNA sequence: TGCAGTGCCCCTACCCAGGGTACTGAAGCTTTCTTT.

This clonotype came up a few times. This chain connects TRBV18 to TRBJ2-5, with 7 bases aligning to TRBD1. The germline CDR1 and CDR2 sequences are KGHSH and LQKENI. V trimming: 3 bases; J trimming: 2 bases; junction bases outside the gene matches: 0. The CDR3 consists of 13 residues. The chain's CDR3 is CASSPTGQETQYF. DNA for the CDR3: TGTGCCAGCTCACCGACAGGGCAAGAGACCCAGTACTTC.

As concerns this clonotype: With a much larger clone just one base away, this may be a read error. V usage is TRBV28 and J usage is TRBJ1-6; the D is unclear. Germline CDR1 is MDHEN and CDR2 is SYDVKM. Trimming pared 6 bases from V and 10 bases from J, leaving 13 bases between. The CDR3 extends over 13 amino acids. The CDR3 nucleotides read TGTGCCAGCAGGTCCCCTAGAGGATCACCCCTCCACTTT. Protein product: CASRSPRGSPLHF.

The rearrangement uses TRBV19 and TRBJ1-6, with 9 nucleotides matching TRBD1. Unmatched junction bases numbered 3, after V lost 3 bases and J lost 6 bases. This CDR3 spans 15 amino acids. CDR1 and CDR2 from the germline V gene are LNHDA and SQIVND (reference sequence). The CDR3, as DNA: TGTGCCAGTAGTATCCAGGACAGGGGTAATTCACCCCTCCACTTT. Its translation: CASSIQDRGNSPLHF.

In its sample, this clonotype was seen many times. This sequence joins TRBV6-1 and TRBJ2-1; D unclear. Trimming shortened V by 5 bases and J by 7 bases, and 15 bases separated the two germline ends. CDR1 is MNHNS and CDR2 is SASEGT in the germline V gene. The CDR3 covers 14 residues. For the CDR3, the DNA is TGTGCCAGCAGTAATAACGGCTTGGTAAATGAGCAGTTCTTC. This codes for CASSNNGLVNEQFF.

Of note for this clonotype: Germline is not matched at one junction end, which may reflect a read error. CDR3 bases: TGTGCCAGCCGGAGACTAGCCGAAGAGACCAAGTACTTC. Translated: CASRRLAEETKYF. The V and J genes are TRBV6-2 or TRBV6-3 and TRBJ2-5; TRBD2 matches at 7 bases. The length of the CDR3 is 13 residues. The germline gives CDR1 MNHEY, CDR2 SVGEGT.

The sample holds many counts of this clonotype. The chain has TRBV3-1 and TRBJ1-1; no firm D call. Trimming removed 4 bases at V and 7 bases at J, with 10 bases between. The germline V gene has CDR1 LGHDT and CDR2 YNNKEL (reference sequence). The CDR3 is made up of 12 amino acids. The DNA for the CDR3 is TGTGCCAGCAGCCCCCCCGGGAGTGAAGCTTTCTTT. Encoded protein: CASSPPGSEAFF.

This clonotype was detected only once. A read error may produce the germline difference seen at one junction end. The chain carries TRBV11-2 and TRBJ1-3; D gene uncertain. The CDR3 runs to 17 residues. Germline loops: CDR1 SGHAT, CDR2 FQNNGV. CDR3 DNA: TGTGCCAGCATCTTAGATCCGGTAGGGATCTCTGGAGACACCATATATTTT. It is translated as CASILDPVGISGDTIYF.

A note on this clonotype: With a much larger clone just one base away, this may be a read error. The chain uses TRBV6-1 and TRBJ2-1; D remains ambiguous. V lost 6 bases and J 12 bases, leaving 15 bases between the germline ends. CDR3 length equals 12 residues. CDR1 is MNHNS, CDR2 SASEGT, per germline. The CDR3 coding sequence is TGTGCCAGCAGCCTCCTTCTCAAAGGGCAGTTCTTC. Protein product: CASSLLLKGQFF.

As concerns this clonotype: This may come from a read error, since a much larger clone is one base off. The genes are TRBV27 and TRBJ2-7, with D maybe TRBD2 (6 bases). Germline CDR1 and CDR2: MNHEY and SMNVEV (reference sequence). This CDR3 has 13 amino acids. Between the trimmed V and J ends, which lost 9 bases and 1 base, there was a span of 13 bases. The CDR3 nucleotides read TGTGCCAGGTCCCGGGGGTCGTCCTACGAGCAGTACTTC. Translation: CARSRGSSYEQYF.

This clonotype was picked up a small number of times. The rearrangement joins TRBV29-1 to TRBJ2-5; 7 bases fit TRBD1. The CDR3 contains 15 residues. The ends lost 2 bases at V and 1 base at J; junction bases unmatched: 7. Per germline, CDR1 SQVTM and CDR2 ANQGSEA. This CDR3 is CSVEPWGQPQETQYF. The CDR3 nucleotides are TGCAGCGTTGAACCCTGGGGACAGCCCCAAGAGACCCAGTACTTC.

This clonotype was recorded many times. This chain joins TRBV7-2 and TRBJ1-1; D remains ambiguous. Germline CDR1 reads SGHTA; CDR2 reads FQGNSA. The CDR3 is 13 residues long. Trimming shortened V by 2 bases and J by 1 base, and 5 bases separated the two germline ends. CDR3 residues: CASSLNTNTEAFF. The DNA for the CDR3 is TGTGCCAGCAGCTTAAACACGAACACTGAAGCTTTCTTT.

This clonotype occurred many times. CDR3 DNA: TGTGCCAGTTCTATCCTTAATCAGCCCCAGCATTTT. It specifies CASSILNQPQHF. This sequence joins TRBV19 and TRBJ1-5; no clear D. CDR3 length: 12 residues. Trimming stripped 8 bases from V and 4 bases from J, with 9 bases between. The V gene's germline CDR1 is LNHDA and CDR2 SQIVND (reference sequence).

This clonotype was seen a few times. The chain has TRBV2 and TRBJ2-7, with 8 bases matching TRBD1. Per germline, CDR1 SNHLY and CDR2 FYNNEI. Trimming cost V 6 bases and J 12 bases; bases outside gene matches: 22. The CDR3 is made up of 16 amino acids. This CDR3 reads CASRITTGARFGDGYF. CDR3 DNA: TGTGCCAGCAGGATAACGACAGGGGCCCGCTTCGGGGACGGGTACTTC.

CDR3 DNA: TGCGCCAGCAGCGACGCAGGGGACAATCAGCCCCAGCATTTT. This encodes CASSDAGDNQPQHF. The chain has TRBV4-1 and TRBJ1-5, with a tentative D call TRBD1 (6 bases). Trimming stripped 5 bases from V and 3 bases from J, with 11 bases between. The CDR3 covers 14 residues. Per the germline V gene, CDR1 is MGHRA and CDR2 is YSYEKL.

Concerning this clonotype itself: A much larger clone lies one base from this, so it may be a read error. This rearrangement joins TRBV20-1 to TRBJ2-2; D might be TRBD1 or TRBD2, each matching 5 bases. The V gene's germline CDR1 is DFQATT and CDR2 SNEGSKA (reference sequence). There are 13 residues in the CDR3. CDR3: CSADGAYTGELSF. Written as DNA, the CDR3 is TGCAGTGCTGACGGGGCCTACACCGGGGAGCTGTCTTTT.

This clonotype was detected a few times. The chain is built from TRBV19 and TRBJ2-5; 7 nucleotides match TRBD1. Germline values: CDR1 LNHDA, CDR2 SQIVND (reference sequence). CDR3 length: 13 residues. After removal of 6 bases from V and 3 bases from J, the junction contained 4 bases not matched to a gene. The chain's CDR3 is CASSRGFEETQYF. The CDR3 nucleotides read TGTGCCAGTAGCAGGGGGTTCGAAGAGACCCAGTACTTC.

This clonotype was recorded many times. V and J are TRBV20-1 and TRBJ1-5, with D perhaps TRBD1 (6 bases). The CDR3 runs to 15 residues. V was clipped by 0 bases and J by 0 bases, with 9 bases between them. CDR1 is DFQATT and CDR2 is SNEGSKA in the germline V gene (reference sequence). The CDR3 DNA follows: TGCAGTGCTAGAGAGGTGGGGGCTAGCAATCAGCCCCAGCATTTT. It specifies CSAREVGASNQPQHF.

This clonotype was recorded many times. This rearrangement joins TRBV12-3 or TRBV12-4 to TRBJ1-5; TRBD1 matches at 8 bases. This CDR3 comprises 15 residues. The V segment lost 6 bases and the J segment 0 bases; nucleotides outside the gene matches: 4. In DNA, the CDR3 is TGTGCCAGCAGAGGGGGACAGGCTAGCAATCAGCCCCAGCATTTT. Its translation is CASRGGQASNQPQHF.

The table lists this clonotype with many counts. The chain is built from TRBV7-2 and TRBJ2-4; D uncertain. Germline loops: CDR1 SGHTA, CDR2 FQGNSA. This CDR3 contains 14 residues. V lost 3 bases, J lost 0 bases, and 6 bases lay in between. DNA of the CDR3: TGTGCCAGCAGCTTCGGGCCAGCCAAAAACATTCAGTACTTC. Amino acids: CASSFGPAKNIQYF. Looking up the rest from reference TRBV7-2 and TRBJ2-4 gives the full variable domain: GAGVSQSPSNKVTEKGKDVELRCDPISGHTALYWYRQSLGQGLEFLIYFQGNSAPDKSGLPSDRFSAERTGGSVSTLTIQRTQQEDSAVYLCASSFGPAKNIQYFGAGTRLSVL.

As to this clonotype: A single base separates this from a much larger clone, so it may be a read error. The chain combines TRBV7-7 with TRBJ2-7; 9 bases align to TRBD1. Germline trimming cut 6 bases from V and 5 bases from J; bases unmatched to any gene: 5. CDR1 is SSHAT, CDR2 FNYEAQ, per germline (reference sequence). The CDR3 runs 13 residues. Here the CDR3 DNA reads TGTGCCAGCAGTCCGACAGGGGGGCACGAGCAGTACTTC. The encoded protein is CASSPTGGHEQYF.

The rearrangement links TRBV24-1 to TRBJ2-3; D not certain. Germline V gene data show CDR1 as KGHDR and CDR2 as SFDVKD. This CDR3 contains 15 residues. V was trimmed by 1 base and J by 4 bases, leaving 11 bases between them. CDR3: CATSDLPSGADTQYF. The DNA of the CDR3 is TGTGCCACCAGTGATTTACCCTCGGGTGCAGATACGCAGTATTTT.

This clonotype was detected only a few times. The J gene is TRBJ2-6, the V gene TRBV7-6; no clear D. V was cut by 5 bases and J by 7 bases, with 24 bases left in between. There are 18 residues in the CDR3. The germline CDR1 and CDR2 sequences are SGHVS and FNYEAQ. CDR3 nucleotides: TGTGCCAGCAGCGTTACCCCTGGTGGGTTTGCAGGCGCCAACGTCCTGACTTTC. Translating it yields CASSVTPGGFAGANVLTF.

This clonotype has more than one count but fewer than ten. The CDR3 region is CASSLVGGTDEQFF. The CDR3 nucleotides read TGTGCCAGCAGCTTAGTAGGGGGGACGGATGAGCAGTTCTTC. V is TRBV7-2 and J is TRBJ2-1, with D perhaps matching TRBD1 or TRBD2 (6 bases each). The CDR3 is 14 residues long. Germline-derived CDR1 and CDR2 are SGHTA and FQGNSA. Trimming took off 1 base at V and 8 bases at J, with 12 bases between the two ends.

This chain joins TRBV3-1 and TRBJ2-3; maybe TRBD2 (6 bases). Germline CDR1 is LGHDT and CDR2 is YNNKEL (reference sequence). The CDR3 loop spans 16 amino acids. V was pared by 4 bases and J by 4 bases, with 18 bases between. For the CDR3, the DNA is TGTGCCAGCAGCCGAGATGCGGGGCTGGGGGCAGATACGCAGTATTTT. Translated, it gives CASSRDAGLGADTQYF.